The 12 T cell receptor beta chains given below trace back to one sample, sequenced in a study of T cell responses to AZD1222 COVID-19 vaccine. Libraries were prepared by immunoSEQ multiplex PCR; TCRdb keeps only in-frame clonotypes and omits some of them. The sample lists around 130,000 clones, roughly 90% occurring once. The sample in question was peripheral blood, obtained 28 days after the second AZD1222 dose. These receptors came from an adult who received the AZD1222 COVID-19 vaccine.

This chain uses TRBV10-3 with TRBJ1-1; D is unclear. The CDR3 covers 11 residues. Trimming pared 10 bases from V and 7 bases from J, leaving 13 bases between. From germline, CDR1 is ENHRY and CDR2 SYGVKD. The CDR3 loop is CATGGGVEAFF. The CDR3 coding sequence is TGTGCCACCGGAGGCGGGGTTGAAGCTTTCTTT.

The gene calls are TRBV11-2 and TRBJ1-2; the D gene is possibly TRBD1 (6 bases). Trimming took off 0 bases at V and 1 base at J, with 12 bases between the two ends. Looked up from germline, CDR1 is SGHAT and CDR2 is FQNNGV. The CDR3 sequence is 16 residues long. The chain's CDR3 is CASSLDRGGRNYGYTF. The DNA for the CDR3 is TGTGCCAGCAGCTTAGATCGCGGGGGCCGTAACTATGGCTACACCTTC.

This chain's CDR3 is CASSVATTGYGYTF. The CDR3 DNA reads TGTGCCAGCAGTGTAGCCACGACAGGTTATGGCTACACCTTC. The chain employs TRBV6-1 and TRBJ1-2, with TRBD1 as a possible D gene (6 bases). The V end was cut by 4 bases, the J end by 5 bases, with 14 bases between. The V gene's germline CDR1 is MNHNS and CDR2 SASEGT. CDR3 length equals 14 residues.

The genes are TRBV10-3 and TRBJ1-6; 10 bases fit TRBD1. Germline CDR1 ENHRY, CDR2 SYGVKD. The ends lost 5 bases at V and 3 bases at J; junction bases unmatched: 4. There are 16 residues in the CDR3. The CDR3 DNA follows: TGTGCCATCAGTTCCGGGACAGGGGTCTATAATTCACCCCTCCACTTT. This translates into CAISSGTGVYNSPLHF.

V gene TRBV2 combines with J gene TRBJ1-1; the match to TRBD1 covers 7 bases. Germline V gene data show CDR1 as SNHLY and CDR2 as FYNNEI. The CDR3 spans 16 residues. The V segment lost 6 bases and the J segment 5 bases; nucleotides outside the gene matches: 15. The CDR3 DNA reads TGTGCCAGCAGCTCCGGTACAGGGGTGATTGGGACTGAAGCTTTCTTT. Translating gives CASSSGTGVIGTEAFF. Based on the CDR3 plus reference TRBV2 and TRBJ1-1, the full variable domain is EPEVTQTPSHQVTQMGQEVILRCVPISNHLYFYWYRQILGQKVEFLVSFYNNEISEKSEIFDDQFSVERPDGSNFTLKIRSTKLEDSAMYFCASSSGTGVIGTEAFFGQGTRLTVV.

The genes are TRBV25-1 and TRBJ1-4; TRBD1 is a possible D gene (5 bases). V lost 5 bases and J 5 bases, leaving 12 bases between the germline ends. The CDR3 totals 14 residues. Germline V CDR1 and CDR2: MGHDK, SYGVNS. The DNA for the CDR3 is TGTGCCAGCAGTTCCGGGACGGACAATGAAAAACTGTTTTTT. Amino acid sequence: CASSSGTDNEKLFF. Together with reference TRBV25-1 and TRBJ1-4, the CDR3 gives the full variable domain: EADIYQTPRYLVIGTGKKITLECSQTMGHDKMYWYQQDPGMELHLIHYSYGVNSTEKGDLSSESTVSRIRTEHFPLTLESARPSHTSQYLCASSSGTDNEKLFFGSGTQLSVL.

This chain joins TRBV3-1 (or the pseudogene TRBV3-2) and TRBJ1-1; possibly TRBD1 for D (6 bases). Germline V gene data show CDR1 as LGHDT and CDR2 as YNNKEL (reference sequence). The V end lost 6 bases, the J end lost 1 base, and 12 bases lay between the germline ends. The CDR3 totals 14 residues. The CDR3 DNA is TGTGCCAGCAGTCGTAGGGGGGAGAACACTGAAGCTTTCTTT. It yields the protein CASSRRGENTEAFF.

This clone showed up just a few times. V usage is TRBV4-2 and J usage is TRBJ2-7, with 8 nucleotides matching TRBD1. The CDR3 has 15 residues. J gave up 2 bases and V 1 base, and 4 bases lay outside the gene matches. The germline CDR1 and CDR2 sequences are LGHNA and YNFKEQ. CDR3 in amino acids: CASSQGQGAPYEQYF. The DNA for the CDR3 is TGTGCCAGCAGCCAAGGCCAGGGGGCGCCCTACGAGCAGTACTTC.

CDR3 in DNA: TGTGCCAGCTCACAGGGGACGGCCATGAACACTGAAGCTTTCTTT. It specifies CASSQGTAMNTEAFF. The chain couples TRBV18 to TRBJ1-1; D is perhaps TRBD1 (5 bases). This CDR3 has 15 amino acids. V lost 4 bases, J lost 0 bases, and 12 bases lay in between. Per germline, CDR1 KGHSH and CDR2 LQKENI. The full variable domain, in which reference TRBV18 and TRBJ1-1 provide the parts outside the CDR3, is NAGVMQNPRHLVRRRGQEARLRCSPMKGHSHVYWYRQLPEEGLKFMVYLQKENIIDESGMPKERFSAEFPKEGPSILRIQQVVRGDSAAYFCASSQGTAMNTEAFFGQGTRLTVV.

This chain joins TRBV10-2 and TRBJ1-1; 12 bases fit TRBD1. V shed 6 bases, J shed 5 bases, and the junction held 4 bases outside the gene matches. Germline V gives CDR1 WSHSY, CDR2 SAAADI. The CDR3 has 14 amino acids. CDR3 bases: TGCGCCAGCAGGGGACAGGGGGCGCGGACTGAAGCTTTCTTT. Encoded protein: CASRGQGARTEAFF.

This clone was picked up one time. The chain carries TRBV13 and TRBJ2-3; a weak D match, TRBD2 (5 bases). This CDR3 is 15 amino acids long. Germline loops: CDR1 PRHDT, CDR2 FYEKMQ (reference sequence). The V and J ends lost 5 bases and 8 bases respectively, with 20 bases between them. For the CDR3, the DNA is TGTGCCAGCAGCCCAGGTCCGGGAACAATTGCTACGCAGTATTTT. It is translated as CASSPGPGTIATQYF.

This CDR3 is CASSRHTGVSSYNEQFF. The CDR3 bases are TGCGCCAGCAGCCGTCATACCGGAGTCAGCTCCTACAATGAGCAGTTCTTC. This chain links TRBV4-3 with TRBJ2-1, with D unclear. CDR1 is LGHNA and CDR2 is YSLEER in the germline V gene. The CDR3 sequence is 17 residues long. Trimming shortened V by 4 bases and J by 0 bases, and 16 bases separated the two germline ends.